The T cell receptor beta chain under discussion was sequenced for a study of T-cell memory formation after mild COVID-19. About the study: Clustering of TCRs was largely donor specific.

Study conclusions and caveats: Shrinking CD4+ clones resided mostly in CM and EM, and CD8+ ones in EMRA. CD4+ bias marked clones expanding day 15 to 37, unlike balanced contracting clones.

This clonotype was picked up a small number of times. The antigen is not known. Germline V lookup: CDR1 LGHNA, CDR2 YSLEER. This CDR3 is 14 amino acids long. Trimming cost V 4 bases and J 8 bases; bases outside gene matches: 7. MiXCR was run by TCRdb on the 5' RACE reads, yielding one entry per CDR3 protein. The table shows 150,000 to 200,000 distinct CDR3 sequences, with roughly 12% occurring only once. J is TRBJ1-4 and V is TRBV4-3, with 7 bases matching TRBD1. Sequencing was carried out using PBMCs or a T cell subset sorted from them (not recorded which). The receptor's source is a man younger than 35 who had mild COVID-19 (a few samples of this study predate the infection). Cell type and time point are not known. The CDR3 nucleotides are TGCGCCAGCAGCCTTCAGGGGGGGACCGAAAAACTGTTTTTT. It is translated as CASSLQGGTEKLFF.